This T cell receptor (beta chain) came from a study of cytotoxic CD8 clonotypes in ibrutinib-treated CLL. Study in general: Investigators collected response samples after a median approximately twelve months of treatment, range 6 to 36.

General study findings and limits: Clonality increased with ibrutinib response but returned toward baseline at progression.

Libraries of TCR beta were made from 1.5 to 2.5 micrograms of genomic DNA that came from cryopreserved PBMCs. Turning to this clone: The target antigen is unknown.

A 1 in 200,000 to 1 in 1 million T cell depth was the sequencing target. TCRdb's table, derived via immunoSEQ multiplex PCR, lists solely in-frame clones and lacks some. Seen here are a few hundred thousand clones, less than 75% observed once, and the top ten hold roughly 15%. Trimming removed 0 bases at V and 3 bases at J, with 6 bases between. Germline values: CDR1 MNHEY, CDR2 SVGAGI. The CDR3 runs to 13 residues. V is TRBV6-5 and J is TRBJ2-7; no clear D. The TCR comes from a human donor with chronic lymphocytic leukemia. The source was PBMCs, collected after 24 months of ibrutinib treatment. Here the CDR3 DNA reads TGTGCCAGCAGTTACTCGGGCTTCTACGAGCAGTACTTC. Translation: CASSYSGFYEQYF.